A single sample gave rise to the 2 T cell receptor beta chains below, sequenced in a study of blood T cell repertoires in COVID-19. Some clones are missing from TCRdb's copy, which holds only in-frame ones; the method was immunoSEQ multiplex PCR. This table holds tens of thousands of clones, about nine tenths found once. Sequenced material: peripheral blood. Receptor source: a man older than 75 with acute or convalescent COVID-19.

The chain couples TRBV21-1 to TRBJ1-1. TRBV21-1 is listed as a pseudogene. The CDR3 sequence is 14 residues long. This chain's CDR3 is CASSPGILGPEAFF. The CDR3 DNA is TGTGCCAGCAGCCCCGGGATTTTGGGCCCTGAAGCTTTCTTT.

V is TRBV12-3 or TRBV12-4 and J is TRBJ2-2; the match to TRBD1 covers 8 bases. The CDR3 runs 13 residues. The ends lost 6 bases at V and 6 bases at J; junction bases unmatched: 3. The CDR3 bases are TGTGCCAGCAGGAAGACAGGGGCCGGGGAGCTGTTTTTT. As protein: CASRKTGAGELFF.